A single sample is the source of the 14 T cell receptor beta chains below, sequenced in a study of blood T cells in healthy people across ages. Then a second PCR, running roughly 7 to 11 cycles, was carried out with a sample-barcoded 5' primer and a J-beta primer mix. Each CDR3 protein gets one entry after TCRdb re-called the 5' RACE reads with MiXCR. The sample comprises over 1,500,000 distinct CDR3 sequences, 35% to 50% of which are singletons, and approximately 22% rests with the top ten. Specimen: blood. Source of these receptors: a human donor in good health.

The CDR3 protein is CASSFPMGTEAFF. In nucleotides, the CDR3 is TGTGCCAGCAGCTTCCCCATGGGGACTGAAGCTTTCTTT. This chain uses TRBV5-6 with TRBJ1-1; D is unclear. Trimming cost V 2 bases and J 5 bases, with 10 bases left between them. Germline V gives CDR1 SGHDT, CDR2 YYEEEE. This CDR3 has 13 amino acids. The full variable domain, its missing parts supplied by reference TRBV5-6 and TRBJ1-1, is DAGVTQSPTHLIKTRGQQVTLRCSPKSGHDTVSWYQQALGQGPQFIFQYYEEEERQRGNFPDRFSGHQFPNYSSELNVNALLLGDSALYLCASSFPMGTEAFFGQGTRLTVV.

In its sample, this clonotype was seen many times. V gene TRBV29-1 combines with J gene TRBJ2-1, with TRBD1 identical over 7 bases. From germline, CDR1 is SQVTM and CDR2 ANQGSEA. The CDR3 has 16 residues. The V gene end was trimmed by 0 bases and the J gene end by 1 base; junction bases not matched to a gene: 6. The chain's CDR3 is CSVEDPDRVSYNEQFF. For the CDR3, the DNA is TGCAGCGTTGAAGACCCTGACAGGGTATCCTACAATGAGCAGTTCTTC.

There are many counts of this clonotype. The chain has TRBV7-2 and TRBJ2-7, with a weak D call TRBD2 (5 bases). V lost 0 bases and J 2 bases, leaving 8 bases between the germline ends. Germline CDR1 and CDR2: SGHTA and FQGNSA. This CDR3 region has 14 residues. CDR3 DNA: TGTGCCAGCAGCTTAGCACTAGTCACCTACGAGCAGTACTTC. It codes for CASSLALVTYEQYF.

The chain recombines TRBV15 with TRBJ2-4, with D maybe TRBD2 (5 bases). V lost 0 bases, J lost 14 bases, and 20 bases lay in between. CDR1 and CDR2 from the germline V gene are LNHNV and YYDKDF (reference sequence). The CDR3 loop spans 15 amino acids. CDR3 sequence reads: CATSRDRYTGSPKYF. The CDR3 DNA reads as TGTGCCACCAGCAGAGATAGGTATACGGGGTCCCCAAAGTACTTC.

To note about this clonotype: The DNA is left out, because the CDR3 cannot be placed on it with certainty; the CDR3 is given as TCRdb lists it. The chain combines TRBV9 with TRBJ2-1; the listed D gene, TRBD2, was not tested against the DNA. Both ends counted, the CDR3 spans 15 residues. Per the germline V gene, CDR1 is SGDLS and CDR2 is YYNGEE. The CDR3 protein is CASSVGGGSLNERFF.

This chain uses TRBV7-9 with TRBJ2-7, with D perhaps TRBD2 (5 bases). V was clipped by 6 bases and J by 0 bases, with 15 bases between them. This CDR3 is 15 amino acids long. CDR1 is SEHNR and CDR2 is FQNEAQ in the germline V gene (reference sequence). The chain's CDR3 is CASSPVRGSSYEQYF. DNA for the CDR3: TGTGCCAGCAGTCCGGTACGAGGGAGCTCCTACGAGCAGTACTTC.

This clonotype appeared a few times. CDR3 in amino acids: CASSPWSVSGANVLTF. The CDR3 DNA is TGTGCCAGCTCACCGTGGTCCGTCTCTGGGGCCAACGTCCTGACTTTC. This chain connects TRBV18 to TRBJ2-6; D call uncertain. The CDR3 loop spans 16 amino acids. CDR1 and CDR2 from the germline V gene are KGHSH and LQKENI. Between the trimmed V and J ends, which lost 3 bases and 0 bases, there was a span of 9 bases.

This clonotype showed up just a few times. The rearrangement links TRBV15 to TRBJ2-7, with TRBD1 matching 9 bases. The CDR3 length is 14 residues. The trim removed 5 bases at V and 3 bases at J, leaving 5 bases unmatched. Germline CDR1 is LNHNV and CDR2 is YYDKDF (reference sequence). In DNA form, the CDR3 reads TGTGCCACCAGCCTAGGGACAGGGTTCTACGAGCAGTACTTC. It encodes CATSLGTGFYEQYF.

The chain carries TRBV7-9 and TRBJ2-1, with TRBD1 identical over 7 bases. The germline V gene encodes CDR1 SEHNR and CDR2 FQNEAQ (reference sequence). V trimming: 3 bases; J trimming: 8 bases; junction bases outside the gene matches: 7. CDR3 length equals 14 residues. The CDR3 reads CASSLNRGLYEQFF. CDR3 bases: TGTGCCAGCAGCTTGAACAGGGGCTTGTATGAGCAGTTCTTC. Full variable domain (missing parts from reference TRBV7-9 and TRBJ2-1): DTGVSQNPRHKITKRGQNVTFRCDPISEHNRLYWYRQTLGQGPEFLTYFQNEAQLEKSRLLSDRFSAERPKGSFSTLEIQRTEQGDSAMYLCASSLNRGLYEQFFGPGTRLTVL.

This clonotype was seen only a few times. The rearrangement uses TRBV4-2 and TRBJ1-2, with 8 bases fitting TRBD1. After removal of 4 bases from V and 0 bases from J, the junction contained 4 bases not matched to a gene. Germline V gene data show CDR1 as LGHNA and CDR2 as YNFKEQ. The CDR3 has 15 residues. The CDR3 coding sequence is TGTGCCAGCAGCCCAGACAGGGGCACTAACTATGGCTACACCTTC. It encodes CASSPDRGTNYGYTF.

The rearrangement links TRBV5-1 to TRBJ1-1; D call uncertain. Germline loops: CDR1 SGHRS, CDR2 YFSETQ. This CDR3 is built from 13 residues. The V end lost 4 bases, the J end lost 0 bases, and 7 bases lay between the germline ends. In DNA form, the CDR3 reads TGCGCCAGCAGCACGGACCTGAACACTGAAGCTTTCTTT. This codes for CASSTDLNTEAFF.

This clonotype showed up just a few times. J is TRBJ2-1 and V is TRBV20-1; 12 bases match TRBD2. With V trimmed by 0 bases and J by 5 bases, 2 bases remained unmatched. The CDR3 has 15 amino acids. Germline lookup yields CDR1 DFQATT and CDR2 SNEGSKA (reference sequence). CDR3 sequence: CSARDRLAGDNEQFF. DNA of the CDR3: TGCAGTGCTAGAGATCGACTAGCGGGAGACAATGAGCAGTTCTTC.

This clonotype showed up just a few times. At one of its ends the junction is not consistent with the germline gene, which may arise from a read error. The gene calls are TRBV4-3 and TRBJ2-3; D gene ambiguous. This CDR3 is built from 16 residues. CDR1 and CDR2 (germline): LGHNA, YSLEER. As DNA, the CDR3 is TGCGTCAGCAGCCAAGAAGTGGTGACACCCGAAGATACGCAGTATTTT. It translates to CVSSQEVVTPEDTQYF.

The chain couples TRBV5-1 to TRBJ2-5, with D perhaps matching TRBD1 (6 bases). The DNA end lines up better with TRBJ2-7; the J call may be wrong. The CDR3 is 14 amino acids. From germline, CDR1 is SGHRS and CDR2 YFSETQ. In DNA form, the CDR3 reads TGCGCCAGCAGCGTGGACAGTGGGTTTGACGAGCAGTACTTC. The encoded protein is CASSVDSGFDEQYF.